These T cell receptor beta chains were read from a single sample in a study of beta chain features in type 1 diabetes. Generated by immunoSEQ multiplex PCR, the TCRdb table keeps only in-frame clones and is missing some. The data show some 160,000 clones, with 7.5% to 9.5% seen just once and 2% to 3% held by the top ten. Sequenced input: central memory CD4+ T cells from blood. The receptors stem from a woman aged 18 to 35 in good health. Both conserved end residues are part of each CDR3. Each record gives: clone size, V gene, J gene, CDR3 protein. Not every row has a clone size; where given, it reads once, few, many or a size class.

>few|TRBV18|TRBJ2-7
CASSPGSGPTYEQYF
>few|TRBV6-1|TRBJ2-7
CASSLRGVSYEQYF
>few|TRBV5-1|TRBJ2-5
CASSLFLQETQYF
>few|TRBV5-4|TRBJ1-1
CASSPRQNTEAFF
>-|TRBV19|TRBJ1-5
CASTSIGSQPQHF
>few|TRBV19|TRBJ2-5
CASKRTSGPYQETQYF
>-|TRBV19|TRBJ1-5
CASTLGEGLSNQPQHF
>-|TRBV9|TRBJ2-5
CASSVGTGGWGETQYF
>few|TRBV30|TRBJ1-1
CAWRVRDSGVVTEAFF
>few|TRBV19|TRBJ2-7
CASSRTSGSGYEQYF
>few|TRBV9|TRBJ1-1
CASSAGGRSDFTEAFF
>-|TRBV4-2|TRBJ2-6
CASSLDGTGSSGANVLTF
>few|TRBV7-2|TRBJ2-3
CASSTGRVATDTQYF
>many|TRBV7-8|TRBJ1-2
CASSTRQGPYGYTF
>few|TRBV20-1|TRBJ2-2
CSLQFNGELFF
>few|TRBV5-4|TRBJ2-2
CASRPTSGTNTGELFF
>few|TRBV7-9|TRBJ1-2
CASSLEIGVAGYTF
>few|TRBV25-1|TRBJ1-2
CASSAGQGIYGYTF
>-|TRBV4-2|TRBJ2-1
CASSQDRAGGPGNEQFF
>few|TRBV5-1|TRBJ2-7
CASSLSPGPVYEQYF
>-|TRBV19|TRBJ2-1
CASSPEGTRRNEQFF
>few|TRBV7-9|TRBJ1-1
CASSFPVVNTEAFF
>few|TRBV29-1|TRBJ1-1
CSVELTANTEAFF
>few|TRBV27|TRBJ1-2
CASSITGVGGYTF
>many|TRBV29-1|TRBJ1-4
CSVGGGAREKLFF
>-|TRBV6-5|TRBJ2-5
CASRWTQETQYF
>few|TRBV15|TRBJ2-3
CASRGRGAGGFSTDTQYF
>-|TRBV2|TRBJ2-3
CASSEAGTSTDTQYF
>few|TRBV20-1|TRBJ2-1
CSAHQGNEQFF
>-|TRBV29-1|TRBJ1-2
CSVEQGGGYTF
>-|TRBV4-2|TRBJ2-7
CASSVGQGDVYEQYF
>-|TRBV6-6|TRBJ1-5
CASSYRKGQGNQPQHF
>-|TRBV5-6|TRBJ2-2
CASSLVTGAVSGELFF
>-|TRBV28|TRBJ2-7
CASSFSGRAVYNEQYF
>many|TRBV29-1|TRBJ2-1
CSVGGGSYNEQFF
>-|TRBV5-1|TRBJ1-1
CASSSAQGRDTEAFF